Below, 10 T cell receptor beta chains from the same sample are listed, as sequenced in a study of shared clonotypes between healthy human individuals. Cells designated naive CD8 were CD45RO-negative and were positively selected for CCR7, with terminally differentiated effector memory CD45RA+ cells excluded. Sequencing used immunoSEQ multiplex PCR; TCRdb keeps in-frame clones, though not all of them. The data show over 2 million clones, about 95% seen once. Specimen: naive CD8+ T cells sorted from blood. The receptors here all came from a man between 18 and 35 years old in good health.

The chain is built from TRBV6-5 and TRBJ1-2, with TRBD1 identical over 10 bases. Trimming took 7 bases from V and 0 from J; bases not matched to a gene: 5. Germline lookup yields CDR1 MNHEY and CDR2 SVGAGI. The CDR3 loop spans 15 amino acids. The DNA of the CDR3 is TGTGCCAGCACCGAGACAGGGGGCCCTAACTATGGCTACACCTTC. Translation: CASTETGGPNYGYTF.

The CDR3 here is CASSLGGSGSNQPQHF. CDR3 DNA sequence: TGTGCCAGCAGTTTAGGGGGGTCAGGGAGCAATCAGCCCCAGCATTTT. This chain joins TRBV28 and TRBJ1-5, with D perhaps TRBD1 (5 bases). Germline CDR1 is MDHEN and CDR2 is SYDVKM. The CDR3 has 16 amino acids. With 2 bases removed from V and 1 base from J, the gap between germline ends came to 12 bases.

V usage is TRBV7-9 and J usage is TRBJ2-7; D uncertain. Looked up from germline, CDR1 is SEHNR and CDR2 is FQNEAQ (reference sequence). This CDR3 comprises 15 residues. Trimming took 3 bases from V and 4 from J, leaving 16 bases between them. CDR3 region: CASSLVGVMGYEQYF. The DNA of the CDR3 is TGTGCCAGCAGCTTGGTTGGGGTTATGGGGTACGAGCAGTACTTC.

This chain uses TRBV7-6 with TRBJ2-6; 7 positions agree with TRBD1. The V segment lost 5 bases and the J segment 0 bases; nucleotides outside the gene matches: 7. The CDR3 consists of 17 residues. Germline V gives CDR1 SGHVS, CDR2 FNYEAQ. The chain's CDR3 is CASSEGQDLSGANVLTF. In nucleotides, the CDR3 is TGTGCCAGCAGCGAAGGACAGGACCTCTCTGGGGCCAACGTCCTGACTTTC.

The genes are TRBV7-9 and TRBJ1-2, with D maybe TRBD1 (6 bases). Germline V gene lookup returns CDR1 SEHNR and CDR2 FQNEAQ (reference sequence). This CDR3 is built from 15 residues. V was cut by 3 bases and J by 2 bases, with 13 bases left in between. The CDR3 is CASSFGGDRNYGYTF. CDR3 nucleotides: TGTGCCAGCAGCTTTGGGGGAGACAGGAACTATGGCTACACCTTC.

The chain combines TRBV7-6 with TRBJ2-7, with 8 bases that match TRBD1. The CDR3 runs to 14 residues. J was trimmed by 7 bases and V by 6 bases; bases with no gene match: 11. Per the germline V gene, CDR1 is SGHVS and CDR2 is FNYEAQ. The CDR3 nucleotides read TGTGCCAGCAGTCCGGGGGCAGGGGGCGGTGAGCAGTACTTC. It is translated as CASSPGAGGGEQYF.

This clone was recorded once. CDR3 coding DNA: TGTGCCAGCAGCAATACAGGAGAAGAGACCCAGTACTTC. It specifies CASSNTGEETQYF. This chain uses TRBV5-6 with TRBJ2-5; possibly TRBD1 for D (5 bases). The CDR3 loop spans 13 amino acids. The germline V gene encodes CDR1 SGHDT and CDR2 YYEEEE. Trimming took off 4 bases at V and 3 bases at J, with 10 bases between the two ends.

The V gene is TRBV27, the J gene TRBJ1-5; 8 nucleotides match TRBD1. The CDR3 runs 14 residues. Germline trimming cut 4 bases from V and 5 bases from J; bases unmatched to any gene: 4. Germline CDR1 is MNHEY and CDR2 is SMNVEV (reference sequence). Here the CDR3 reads CASSSQTGDQPQHF. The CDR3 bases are TGTGCCAGCAGTTCCCAGACAGGGGATCAGCCCCAGCATTTT.

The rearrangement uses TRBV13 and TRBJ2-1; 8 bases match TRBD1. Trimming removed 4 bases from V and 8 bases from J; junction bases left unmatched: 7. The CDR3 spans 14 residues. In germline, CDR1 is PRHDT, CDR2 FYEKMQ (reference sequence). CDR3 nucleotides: TGTGCCAGCAGCTCCTCGACAGGGGTGGATGAGCAGTTCTTC. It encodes CASSSSTGVDEQFF.

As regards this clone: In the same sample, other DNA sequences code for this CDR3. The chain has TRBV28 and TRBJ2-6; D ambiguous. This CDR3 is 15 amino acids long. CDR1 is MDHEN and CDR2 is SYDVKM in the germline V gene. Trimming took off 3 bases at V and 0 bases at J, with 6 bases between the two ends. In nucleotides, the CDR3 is TGTGCCAGCAGTTTGGGATCCTCTGGGGCCAACGTCCTGACTTTC. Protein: CASSLGSSGANVLTF.